This TCR beta chain was retrieved from a study of CD8 T cells in Susac syndrome. On the study more broadly: At blood draw, Susac syndrome patients were therapy-naive, on corticosteroids, or on intravenous immunoglobulin alone.

V dropped 0 bases and J dropped 1 base, with 17 bases sitting between them. The germline gives CDR1 SGHTA, CDR2 FQGNSA. The CDR3 extends over 18 amino acids. RNA totalling about 0.5 to 1 ug underwent reverse transcription with random hexamers. It was immunoSEQ multiplex PCR that amplified TCR beta CDR3 across 54 Vbeta and 13 Jbeta. A single record per CDR3 protein comes from TCRdb applying MiXCR to the immunoSEQ multiplex PCR reads. The table includes approximately 74,000 distinct CDR3 sequences, nearly 95% detected once. Sequenced sample: CD8+ T cells from PBMCs. This receptor was identified in a human donor with Susac syndrome. V gene TRBV7-2 combines with J gene TRBJ2-3; the D is unclear. Written as DNA, the CDR3 is TGTGCCAGCAGCTTAGCCCGAGTGGCCATTGAAGGCACAGATACGCAGTATTTT. Its protein product is CASSLARVAIEGTDTQYF.